This section outlines one TCR beta chain sequence together with its context. The sample is drawn from a study of CD8+ T cells in alopecia areata. RNA extraction was followed by reverse transcription into cDNA, which acted as the sequencing template. The data were produced by immunoSEQ multiplex PCR, yet TCRdb's version contains in-frame clones alone and is incomplete. In the table there are approximately 150,000 clones, roughly 50% of which are singletons. The length of the CDR3 is 13 residues. With 0 bases removed from V and 5 bases from J, the gap between germline ends came to 8 bases. CDR1 SGHNT and CDR2 YYREEE come from the germline V gene (reference sequence).

V usage is TRBV5-4 and J usage is TRBJ2-5; either TRBD1 or TRBD2 may supply D (5 bases each). This receptor was taken from a human donor in good health. The sequencing input was CD4+ T cells sorted from blood. CDR3 nucleotide sequence: TGTGCCAGCAGCTTGGGAGGGGAGGAGACCCAGTACTTC. Encoded protein: CASSLGGEETQYF. Variable domain in full (rest from reference TRBV5-4 and TRBJ2-5): ETGVTQSPTHLIKTRGQQVTLRCSSQSGHNTVSWYQQALGQGPQFIFQYYREEENGRGNFPPRFSGLQFPNYSSELNVNALELDDSALYLCASSLGGEETQYFGPGTRLLVL.